The rows below give T cell receptor beta chains drawn from one sample of a study of Graves' ophthalmopathy and Graves' hyperthyroidism. TCRdb reanalysed the multiplex PCR reads using MiXCR and keeps one entry per CDR3 protein. Of a few hundred thousand distinct CDR3 sequences in the sample, approximately 20% are singletons; the top ten hold about 1.4%. Sequences were obtained from peripheral blood. These receptor sequences come from a woman under 30 with Graves' ophthalmopathy. The CDR3 runs from the conserved cysteine through the conserved F or W. Fields, in order: D gene, clone size, V gene, CDR3 length, J gene, CDR3 DNA, CDR3 protein. A D gene is named only where the DNA matches it firmly. Not every row has a clone size; where given, it reads once, few, many or a size class.

-	many	TRBV11-2	14	TRBJ2-7	TGTGCCAGCAGCCCTCTGGGGCAAGTCAACGAGCAGTACTTC	CASSPLGQVNEQYF
TRBD2	many	TRBV15	15	TRBJ2-5	TGTGCCACCAGCAAGACTAGCCGATCACAAGAGACCCAGTACTTC	CATSKTSRSQETQYF
TRBD1	many	TRBV18	15	TRBJ2-7	TGTGCCAGCTCACCTCTGGGGACAGGGTCCTACGAGCAGTACTTC	CASSPLGTGSYEQYF
-	many	TRBV6-2/TRBV6-3	12	TRBJ1-5	TGTGCCAGCGGAGGCAATTATCAGCCCCAGCATTTT	CASGGNYQPQHF
-	many	TRBV5-1	16	TRBJ1-1	TGCGCCAGCAGCTTGAGGATTGACAGGATGAACACTGAAGCTTTCTTT	CASSLRIDRMNTEAFF
TRBD2	many	TRBV27	14	TRBJ2-7	TGTGCCAGCAGTTACAGGACTAGCTCCTACGAGCAGTACTTC	CASSYRTSSYEQYF
-	many	TRBV15	13	TRBJ2-7	TGTGCCACCAGCATCAGACCCTTACTCGAGCAGTACTTC	CATSIRPLLEQYF
-	-	TRBV3-1	15	TRBJ2-7	TGTGCCAGCAGCCAAGGGTTTGGACAGCCCTACGAGCAGTACTTC	CASSQGFGQPYEQYF
-	many	TRBV27	13	TRBJ2-4	TGTGCCAGCAGTTTAGGAGGGGCGAGGGAAAAATACTTC	CASSLGGAREKYF
-	many	TRBV12-3/TRBV12-4	15	TRBJ2-5	TGTGCCAGCAGTACTAGGGGACTTAACCAAGAGACCCAGTACTTC	CASSTRGLNQETQYF
-	many	TRBV28	14	TRBJ1-3	TGTGCCAGCCGGTGGGGGAGCTCTGGAAACACCATATATTTT	CASRWGSSGNTIYF
-	many	TRBV6-1	12	TRBJ1-2	TGTGCCAGCAGTGATTGGGGGTTGGGCTACACCTTC	CASSDWGLGYTF
TRBD2	-	TRBV6-2/TRBV6-3	15	TRBJ2-7	TGTGCCAGCAGGCCTGGGACTAGCGGGGGGTACGAGCAGTACTTC	CASRPGTSGGYEQYF
TRBD1	many	TRBV9	14	TRBJ1-1	TGTGCCAGCAGCGAGGGACAGGCGAACACTGAAGCTTTCTTT	CASSEGQANTEAFF
-	many	TRBV27	15	TRBJ1-1	TGTGCCAGCAGTTTATCCCTTGGGACGGGAGATGAAGCTTTCTTT	CASSLSLGTGDEAFF
TRBD1	many	TRBV14	13	TRBJ1-2	TGTGCCAGCAGCCAAGATTGGGACAGAGGCTACACCTTC	CASSQDWDRGYTF
TRBD1	many	TRBV6-5	17	TRBJ1-6	TGTGCCAGCAGTTCTCTCCAGGGGGTTCCACCCGTTTCACCCCTCCACTTT	CASSSLQGVPPVSPLHF
TRBD1	many	TRBV18	18	TRBJ1-1	TGTGCCAGCTCACCTCTTTCTGGACAGGGAGGGATAGACACTGAAGCTTTCTTT	CASSPLSGQGGIDTEAFF
TRBD1	many	TRBV6-5	16	TRBJ2-4	TGTGCCAGCACCTCCCCTCCAGGGACAGGGAGGAACATTCAGTACTTC	CASTSPPGTGRNIQYF
-	-	TRBV7-2	12	TRBJ1-5	TGTGCCAGCAGGGAGGGGACCCAGCCCCAGCATTTT	CASREGTQPQHF
-	few	TRBV4-2	20	TRBJ1-3	TGTGCCAGCAGCCCCGGGGGACTAGCGGGGGGACCCAGCTCTGGAAACACCATATATTTT	CASSPGGLAGGPSSGNTIYF
TRBD1	many	TRBV6-5	15	TRBJ2-7	TGTGCCAGCAGTTACTGGGGGACAGGGGCCCACGAGCAGTACTTC	CASSYWGTGAHEQYF
-	many	TRBV7-2	13	TRBJ2-7	TGTGCCAGCAGCGCCCAGGGGGGCTACGAGCAGTACTTC	CASSAQGGYEQYF
-	many	TRBV12-3/TRBV12-4	12	TRBJ1-1	TGTGCCAGCAGTTTGGTCGGGGTTGAAGCTTTCTTT	CASSLVGVEAFF
TRBD2	once	TRBV12-3/TRBV12-4	15	TRBJ2-7	TGTGCCAGCAGGCCCAGCGGGCTAGCGGTCGAATTTCAGTACTTC	CASRPSGLAVEFQYF
-	many	TRBV30	15	TRBJ1-1	TGTGCCTGGACCCTCCGGGACCTTGCAGGGAGGAATGCTTTCTTT	CAWTLRDLAGRNAFF
-	many	TRBV6-2/TRBV6-3	18	TRBJ2-7	TGTGCCAGCAGTTTGGGTTTTGGGGCTCTGAGACTCACCTACGAGCAGTACTTC	CASSLGFGALRLTYEQYF
-	many	TRBV5-8	14	TRBJ2-7	TGTGCCAGCAGCCCCCTCGGAACAGGGCCCGAGCAGTACTTC	CASSPLGTGPEQYF
-	many	TRBV10-2	14	TRBJ2-5	TGCGCCAGCAGTGGCAGGGGAGGGGGTGAGACCCAGTACTTC	CASSGRGGGETQYF
TRBD1	-	TRBV11-2	15	TRBJ1-5	TGTGCCAGCAGCTCCCCCAGGGGGCTCGATCAGCCCCAGCATTTT	CASSSPRGLDQPQHF
-	many	TRBV6-5	15	TRBJ1-1	TGTGCCAGCAGTTACCGGCGGGGGATCGGCACTGAAGCTTTCTTT	CASSYRRGIGTEAFF
TRBD1	few	TRBV12-5	13	TRBJ2-5	TGTGCTAGTGGACAGGGGGCGTGGAAGACCCAGTACTTC	CASGQGAWKTQYF
-	many	TRBV7-9	15	TRBJ1-2	TGTGCCAGCAGCTTAGAGAGACAGCCTTCGGATGGCTACACCTTC	CASSLERQPSDGYTF
-	-	TRBV6-1	14	TRBJ1-2	TGTGCCAGCACCTCCGCACAGGCGCTAGCAGGCTACACCTTC	CASTSAQALAGYTF
-	many	TRBV29-1	12	TRBJ2-7	TGCAGCGTTGACGATAGCGCCTACGAGCAGTACTTC	CSVDDSAYEQYF
TRBD1	many	TRBV28	17	TRBJ1-2	TGTGCCAGCTCTTCCTGGGACAGCTCGGGCCCCCTATATGGCTACACCTTC	CASSSWDSSGPLYGYTF
TRBD1	many	TRBV12-3/TRBV12-4	18	TRBJ1-5	TGTGCCAGCAGTTTAGAGGGCATATCCGGGACAGGCTATCAGCCCCAGCATTTT	CASSLEGISGTGYQPQHF
-	many	TRBV20-1	13	TRBJ2-5	TGCAGTGCTAGAGATGGAGGGAGAGAGACCCAGTACTTC	CSARDGGRETQYF
-	many	TRBV4-3	17	TRBJ1-1	TGCGCCAGCAGCCAAGATCTTTTTGGGGCTAGAGTATCTGAAGCTTTCTTT	CASSQDLFGARVSEAFF
TRBD1	-	TRBV6-1	14	TRBJ1-6	TGTGCCAGCAGCTCACAGGGGTTGGGCTCACCCCTCCACTTT	CASSSQGLGSPLHF
-	many	TRBV6-5	16	TRBJ1-3	TGTGCCAGCAGTTACGGGTCTGGGAGGTCTGGAAACACCATATATTTT	CASSYGSGRSGNTIYF
-	many	TRBV6-5	14	TRBJ2-5	TGTGCCAGCAGTTACGGTGGGGGCATCGAGACCCAGTACTTC	CASSYGGGIETQYF
-	-	TRBV4-1	13	TRBJ2-7	TGCGCCAGCAGCCAAGCACCGGGGAACGAGCAGTACTTC	CASSQAPGNEQYF
TRBD1	many	TRBV9	15	TRBJ2-7	TGTGCCAGCAGCTCCGGGACAGGGAGGTCCTACGAGCAGTACTTC	CASSSGTGRSYEQYF
-	many	TRBV28	13	TRBJ2-7	TGTGCCAGCACTATAACAGCCTTGAATGAGCAGTACTTC	CASTITALNEQYF
TRBD1	-	TRBV6-1	15	TRBJ2-2	TGTGCCAGCAGTAAACAGACAGGGATGGGCGGGGAGCTGTTTTTT	CASSKQTGMGGELFF
-	many	TRBV7-8	14	TRBJ2-5	TGTGCCAGCAGGGAAGGACACCTCCAAGAGACCCAGTACTTC	CASREGHLQETQYF
-	few	TRBV6-5	15	TRBJ2-5	TGTGCCAGCAGTTACTCGTTAGGGGCGCAAGAGACCCAGTACTTC	CASSYSLGAQETQYF